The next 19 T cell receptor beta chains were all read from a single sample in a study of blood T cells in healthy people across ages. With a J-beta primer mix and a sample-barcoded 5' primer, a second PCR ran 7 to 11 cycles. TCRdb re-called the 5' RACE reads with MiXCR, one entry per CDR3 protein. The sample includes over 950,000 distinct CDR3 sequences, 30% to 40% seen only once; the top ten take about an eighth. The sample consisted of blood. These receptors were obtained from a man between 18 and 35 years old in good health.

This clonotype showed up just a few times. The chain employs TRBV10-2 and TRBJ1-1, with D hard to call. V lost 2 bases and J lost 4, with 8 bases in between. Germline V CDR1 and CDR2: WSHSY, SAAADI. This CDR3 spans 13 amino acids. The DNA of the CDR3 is TGCGCCAGCAGTGAGAGCGCTCGCACTGAAGCTTTCTTT. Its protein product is CASSESARTEAFF.

CDR3 in amino acids: CASSLGSRGETQYF. CDR3 DNA: TGTGCCAGCAGCCTTGGATCACGCGGGGAGACCCAGTACTTC. The V gene is TRBV6-2 or TRBV6-3, the J gene TRBJ2-5; maybe TRBD2 (5 bases). CDR3 length: 14 amino acids. Trimming removed 6 bases at V and 5 bases at J, with 16 bases between. The germline gives CDR1 MNHEY, CDR2 SVGEGT.

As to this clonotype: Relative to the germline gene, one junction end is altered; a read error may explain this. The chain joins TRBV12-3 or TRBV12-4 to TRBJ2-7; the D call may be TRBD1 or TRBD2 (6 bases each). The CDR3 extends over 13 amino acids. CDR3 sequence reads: CASSYRDSYERYF. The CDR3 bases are TGTGCCAGCAGCTACAGGGACTCCTACGAGCGGTACTTC.

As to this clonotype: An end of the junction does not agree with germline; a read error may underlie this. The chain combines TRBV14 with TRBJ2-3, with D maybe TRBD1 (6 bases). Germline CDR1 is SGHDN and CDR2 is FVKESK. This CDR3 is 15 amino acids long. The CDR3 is CASSESRGHTDAQYF. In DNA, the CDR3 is TGTGCCAGCAGTGAGTCCAGGGGCCATACAGATGCGCAGTATTTT.

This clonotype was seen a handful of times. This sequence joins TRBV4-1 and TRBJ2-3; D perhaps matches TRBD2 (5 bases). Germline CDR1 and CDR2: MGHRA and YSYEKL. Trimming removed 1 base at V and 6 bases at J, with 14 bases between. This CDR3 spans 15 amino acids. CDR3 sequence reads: CASSQVGLARDTQYF. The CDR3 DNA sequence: TGCGCCAGCAGCCAAGTGGGTTTAGCGAGGGATACGCAGTATTTT.

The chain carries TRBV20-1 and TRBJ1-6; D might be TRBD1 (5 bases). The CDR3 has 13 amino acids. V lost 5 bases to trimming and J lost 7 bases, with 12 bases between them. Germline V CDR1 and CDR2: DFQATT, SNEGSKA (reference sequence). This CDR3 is CSASLGVNSPLHF. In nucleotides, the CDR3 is TGCAGTGCTTCCCTGGGGGTGAATTCACCCCTCCACTTT.

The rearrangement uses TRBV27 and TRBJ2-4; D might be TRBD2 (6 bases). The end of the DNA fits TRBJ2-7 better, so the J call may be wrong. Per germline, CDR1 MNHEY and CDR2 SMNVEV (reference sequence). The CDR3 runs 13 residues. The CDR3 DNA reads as TGTGCCAGCAGTTTAACCCCGGGGGACGAGCAGTACTTC. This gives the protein CASSLTPGDEQYF.

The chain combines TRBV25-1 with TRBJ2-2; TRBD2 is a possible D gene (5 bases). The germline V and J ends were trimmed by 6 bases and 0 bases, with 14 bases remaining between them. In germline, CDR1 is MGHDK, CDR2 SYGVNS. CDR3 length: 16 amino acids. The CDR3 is CASSPLLDSNTGELFF. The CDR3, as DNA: TGTGCCAGCAGCCCATTACTGGACTCGAACACCGGGGAGCTGTTTTTT.

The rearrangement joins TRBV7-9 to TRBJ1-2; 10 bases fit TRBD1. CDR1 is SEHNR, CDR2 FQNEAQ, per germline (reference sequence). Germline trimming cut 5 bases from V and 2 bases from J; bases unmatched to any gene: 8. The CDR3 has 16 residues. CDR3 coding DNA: TGTGCCAGCAGCCCCCAAGGGACAGGGGTGAACTATGGCTACACCTTC. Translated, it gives CASSPQGTGVNYGYTF.

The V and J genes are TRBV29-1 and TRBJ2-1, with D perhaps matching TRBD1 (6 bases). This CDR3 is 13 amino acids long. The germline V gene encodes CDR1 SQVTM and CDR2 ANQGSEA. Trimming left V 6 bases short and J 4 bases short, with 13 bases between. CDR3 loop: CSVWTVGYNEQFF. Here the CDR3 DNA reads TGCAGCGTCTGGACAGTGGGTTACAATGAGCAGTTCTTC.

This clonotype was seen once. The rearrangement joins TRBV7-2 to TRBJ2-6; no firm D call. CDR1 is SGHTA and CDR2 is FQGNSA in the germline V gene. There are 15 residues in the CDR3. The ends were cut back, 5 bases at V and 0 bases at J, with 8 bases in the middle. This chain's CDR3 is CASSRKSSGANVLTF. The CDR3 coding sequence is TGTGCCAGCAGCCGAAAAAGCTCTGGGGCCAACGTCCTGACTTTC.

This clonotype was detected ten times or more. The CDR3 sequence is CASSYQGANQPQHF. The CDR3 DNA reads TGTGCCAGCAGCTATCAGGGGGCGAACCAGCCCCAGCATTTT. This chain links TRBV7-2 with TRBJ1-5; 8 positions match TRBD1. Germline loops: CDR1 SGHTA, CDR2 FQGNSA. The CDR3 length is 14 residues. V lost 4 bases and J lost 7; bases outside the gene matches: 6.

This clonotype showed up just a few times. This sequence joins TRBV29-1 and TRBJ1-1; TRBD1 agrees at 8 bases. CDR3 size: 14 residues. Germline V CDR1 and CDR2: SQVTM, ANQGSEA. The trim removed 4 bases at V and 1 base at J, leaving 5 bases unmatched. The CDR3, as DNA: TGCAGCGTTGTAAACAGGGGGAAGAACACTGAAGCTTTCTTT. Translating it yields CSVVNRGKNTEAFF.

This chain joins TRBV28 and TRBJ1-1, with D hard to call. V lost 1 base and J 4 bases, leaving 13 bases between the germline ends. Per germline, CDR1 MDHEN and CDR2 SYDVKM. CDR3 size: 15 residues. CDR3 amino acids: CASSLLNDGVTEAFF. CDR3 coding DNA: TGTGCCAGCAGTTTATTGAACGACGGGGTCACTGAAGCTTTCTTT.

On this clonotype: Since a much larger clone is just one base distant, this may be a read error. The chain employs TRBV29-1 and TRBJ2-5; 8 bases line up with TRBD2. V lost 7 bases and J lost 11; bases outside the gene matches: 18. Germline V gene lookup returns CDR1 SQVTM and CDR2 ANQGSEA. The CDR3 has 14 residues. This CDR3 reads CSGDTGLVSNEQYF. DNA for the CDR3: TGCAGCGGGGACACGGGACTAGTAAGCAATGAGCAGTACTTC.

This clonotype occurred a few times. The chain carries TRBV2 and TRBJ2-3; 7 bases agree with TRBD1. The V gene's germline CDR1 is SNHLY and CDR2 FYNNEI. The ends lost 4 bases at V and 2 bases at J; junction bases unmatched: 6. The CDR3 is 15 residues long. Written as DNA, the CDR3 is TGTGCCAGCAGTGGCGACAGGGCTACCACAGATACGCAGTATTTT. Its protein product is CASSGDRATTDTQYF.

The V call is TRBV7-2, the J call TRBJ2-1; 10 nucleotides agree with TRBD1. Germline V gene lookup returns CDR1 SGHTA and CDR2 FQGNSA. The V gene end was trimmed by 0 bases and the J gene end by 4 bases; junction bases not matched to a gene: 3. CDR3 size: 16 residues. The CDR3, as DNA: TGTGCCAGCAGCTTAGCCGCGGGACAGGGGTACAATGAGCAGTTCTTC. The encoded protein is CASSLAAGQGYNEQFF.

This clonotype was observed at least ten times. CDR3 residues: CASSQEGTGFEKLFF. CDR3 sequence (DNA): TGCGCCAGCAGCCAAGAGGGGACAGGGTTCGAAAAACTGTTTTTT. The rearrangement links TRBV4-3 to TRBJ1-4; 9 bases align to TRBD1. Germline-derived CDR1 and CDR2 are LGHNA and YSLEER. J lost 8 bases, V lost 0 bases, and 4 bases had no gene match. The CDR3 is 15 amino acids.

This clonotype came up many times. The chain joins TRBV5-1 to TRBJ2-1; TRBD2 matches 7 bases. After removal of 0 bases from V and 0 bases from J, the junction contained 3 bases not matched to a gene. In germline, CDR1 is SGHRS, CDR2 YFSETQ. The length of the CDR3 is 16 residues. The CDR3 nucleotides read TGCGCCAGCAGCTTGGCCGGCGGGAGCTCCTACAATGAGCAGTTCTTC. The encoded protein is CASSLAGGSSYNEQFF.